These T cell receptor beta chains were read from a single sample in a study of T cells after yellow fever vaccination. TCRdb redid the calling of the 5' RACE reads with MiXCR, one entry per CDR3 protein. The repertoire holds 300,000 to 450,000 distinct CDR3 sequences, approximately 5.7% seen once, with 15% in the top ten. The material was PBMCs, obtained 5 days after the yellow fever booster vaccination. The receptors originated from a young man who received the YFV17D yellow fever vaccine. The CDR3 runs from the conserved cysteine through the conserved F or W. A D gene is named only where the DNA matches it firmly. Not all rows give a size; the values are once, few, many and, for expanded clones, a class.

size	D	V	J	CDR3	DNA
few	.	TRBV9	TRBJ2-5	CASSVGGLKTQYF	TGTGCCAGCAGCGTCGGAGGGCTTAAGACCCAGTACTTC
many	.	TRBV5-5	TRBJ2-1	CASGGLAINEQFF	TGTGCCAGCGGGGGGCTCGCGATCAATGAGCAGTTCTTC
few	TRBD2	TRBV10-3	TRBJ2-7	CAISDWEAGAHQYEQYF	TGTGCCATCAGTGACTGGGAAGCGGGAGCCCACCAGTACGAGCAGTACTTC
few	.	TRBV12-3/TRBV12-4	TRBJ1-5	CASSPLRGHQPQHF	TGTGCCAGCAGCCCGTTGAGGGGCCATCAGCCCCAGCATTTT
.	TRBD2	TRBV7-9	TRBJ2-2	CASSLSQRESGELFF	TGTGCCAGCAGCTTATCCCAGCGGGAGTCCGGGGAGCTGTTTTTT
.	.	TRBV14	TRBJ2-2	CASSRRVWTGELFF	TGTGCCAGCAGCCGAAGGGTGTGGACCGGGGAGCTGTTTTTT
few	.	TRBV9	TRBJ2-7	CASSAAGTKNSYEQYF	TGTGCCAGCAGCGCCGCCGGGACGAAGAACTCCTACGAGCAGTACTTC
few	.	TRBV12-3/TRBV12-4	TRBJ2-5	CASSNDFGPYRETQYF	TGTGCCAGCAGTAATGACTTCGGGCCTTACCGGGAGACCCAGTACTTC
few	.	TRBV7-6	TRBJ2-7	CASSEKTGRLAYEQYF	TGTGCCAGCAGCGAGAAAACAGGGAGGCTGGCCTACGAGCAGTACTTC
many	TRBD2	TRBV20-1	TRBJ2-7	CSARPGTSGSYEQYF	TGCAGTGCTCGACCCGGGACTAGCGGGAGTTACGAGCAGTACTTC
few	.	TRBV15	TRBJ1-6	CATSNRITDVPIGLHF	TGTGCCACCAGCAATAGAATAACAGACGTCCCTATTGGACTCCACTTT
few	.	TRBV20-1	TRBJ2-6	CSAPTQGFGANVLTF	TGCAGTGCTCCTACTCAGGGGTTTGGGGCCAACGTCCTGACTTTC
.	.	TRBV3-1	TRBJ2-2	CASSQAINTGELFF	TGTGCCAGCAGCCAGGCCATAAACACCGGGGAGCTGTTTTTT
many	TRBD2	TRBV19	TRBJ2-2	CASRASGNTGELFF	TGTGCCAGTAGGGCTAGCGGAAACACCGGGGAGCTGTTTTTT
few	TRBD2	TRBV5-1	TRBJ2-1	CASSRERGVNEQFF	TGCGCCAGCAGCCGCGAGCGGGGAGTCAATGAGCAGTTCTTC
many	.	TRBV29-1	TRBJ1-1	CSVDGGSPDTEAFF	TGCAGCGTTGACGGCGGCAGCCCTGACACTGAAGCTTTCTTT
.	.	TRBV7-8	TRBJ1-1	CVILRRGTEAFF	TGTGTCATTCTTCGGCGAGGCACTGAAGCTTTCTTT
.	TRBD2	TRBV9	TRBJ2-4	CASSVADSGPTSIQYF	TGTGCCAGCAGCGTAGCTGATAGCGGGCCCACTAGTATTCAGTACTTC
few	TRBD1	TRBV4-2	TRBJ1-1	CASERDPDRLNTEAFF	TGTGCCAGCGAAAGGGACCCGGACAGGCTTAACACTGAAGCTTTCTTT
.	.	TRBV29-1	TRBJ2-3	CSDSSVGTQYF	TGCAGCGACTCCTCCGTGGGTACGCAGTATTTT
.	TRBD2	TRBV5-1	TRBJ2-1	CASSARTSVYNEQFF	TGCGCCAGCAGCGCCAGGACTAGCGTATACAATGAGCAGTTCTTC
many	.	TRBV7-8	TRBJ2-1	CASSLVRQYNEQFF	TGTGCCAGCAGCTTAGTTCGGCAGTACAATGAGCAGTTCTTC
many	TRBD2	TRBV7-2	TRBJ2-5	CASSEAGLAGGGETQYF	TGTGCCAGCAGCGAAGCTGGACTAGCGGGAGGGGGGGAGACCCAGTACTTC
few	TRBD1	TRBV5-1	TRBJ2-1	CASSLVVGDRAYNEQFF	TGCGCCAGCAGCTTGGTTGTCGGGGACAGGGCCTACAATGAGCAGTTCTTC
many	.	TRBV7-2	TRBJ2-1	CASSSRYNEQFF	TGTGCCAGCAGCAGCAGATACAATGAGCAGTTCTTC
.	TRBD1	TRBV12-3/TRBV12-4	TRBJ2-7	CASSTTGIYEQYF	TGTGCCAGCAGCACGACAGGGATCTACGAGCAGTACTTC
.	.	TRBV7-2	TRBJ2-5	CASTPSQVETQYF	TGTGCCAGCACCCCTAGCCAAGTAGAGACCCAGTACTTC
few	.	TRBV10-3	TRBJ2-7	CAISESRSSYEQYF	TGTGCCATCAGTGAGTCTAGGAGTTCCTACGAGCAGTACTTC
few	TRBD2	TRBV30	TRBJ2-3	CAWAIGSGLAADTQYF	TGTGCCTGGGCCATCGGGTCTGGACTAGCCGCAGATACGCAGTATTTT
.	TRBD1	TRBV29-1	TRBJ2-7	CSVLLQGFYEQYF	TGCAGCGTTTTACTACAGGGGTTCTACGAGCAGTACTTC
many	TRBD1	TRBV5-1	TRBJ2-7	CASSPGQISYEQYF	TGCGCCAGCAGCCCGGGACAGATTTCCTACGAGCAGTACTTC
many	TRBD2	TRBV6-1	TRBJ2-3	CASTSGIADTQYF	TGTGCCAGCACTAGCGGAATCGCAGATACGCAGTATTTT
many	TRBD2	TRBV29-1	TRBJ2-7	CSVKSSGRGTYEQYF	TGCAGCGTGAAGAGTAGCGGGAGGGGAACCTACGAGCAGTACTTC
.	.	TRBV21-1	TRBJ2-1	CASSIGYEQFF	TGTGCCAGCAGCATAGGATATGAGCAGTTCTTC
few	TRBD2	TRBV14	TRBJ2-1	CASSQDRREGYNEQFF	TGTGCCAGCAGCCAAGATAGGCGGGAGGGGTACAATGAGCAGTTCTTC
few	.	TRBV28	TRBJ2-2	CASTQGRNTGELFF	TGTGCCAGCACCCAGGGGCGAAACACCGGGGAGCTGTTTTTT
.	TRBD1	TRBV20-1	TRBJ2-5	CSARIPGQASATKYF	TGCAGTGCTAGGATTCCGGGACAGGCGTCGGCTACAAAGTACTTC
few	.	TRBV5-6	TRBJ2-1	CASSFLGTGVIYEQFF	TGTGCCAGCAGCTTCTTGGGGACGGGAGTCATATATGAGCAGTTCTTC
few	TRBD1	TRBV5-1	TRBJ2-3	CASRDRGQVTDTQYF	TGCGCCAGTAGAGACAGGGGGCAGGTCACAGATACGCAGTATTTT
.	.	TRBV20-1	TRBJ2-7	CSAGGWSSYEQYF	TGCAGTGCCGGAGGTTGGAGCTCCTACGAGCAGTACTTC
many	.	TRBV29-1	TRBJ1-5	CSVRDDGVYSNQPQHF	TGCAGCGTACGGGACGACGGGGTATATAGCAATCAGCCCCAGCATTTT
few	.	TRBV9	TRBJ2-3	CASSVESVRGWQYF	TGTGCCAGCAGCGTAGAAAGCGTCCGGGGGTGGCAGTATTTT
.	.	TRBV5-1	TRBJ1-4	CASSLGPTGNDEKLFF	TGCGCCAGCAGCTTGGGGCCAACAGGGAATGATGAAAAACTGTTTTTT
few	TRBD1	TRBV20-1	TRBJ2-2	CSADTGTGYTGELFF	TGCAGTGCTGACACCGGGACAGGGTACACCGGGGAGCTGTTTTTT
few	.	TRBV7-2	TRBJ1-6	CASSLIENNSPLHF	TGTGCCAGCAGCTTAATTGAGAATAATTCACCCCTCCACTTT
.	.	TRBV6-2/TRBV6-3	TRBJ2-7	CASSPSARTPWAQYF	TGTGCCAGCAGCCCATCGGCTCGGACTCCCTGGGCCCAGTACTTC
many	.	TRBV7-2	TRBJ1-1	CASSLGAFTEAFF	TGTGCCAGCAGCTTAGGGGCTTTCACTGAAGCTTTCTTT
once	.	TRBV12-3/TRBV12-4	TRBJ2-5	CASSLIKGAVGGLETQYF	TGTGCCAGCAGTTTAATTAAGGGTGCTGTTGGGGGCTTGGAGACCCAGTACTTC
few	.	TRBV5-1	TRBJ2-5	CASSLKRRQSETQYF	TGCGCCAGCAGCTTGAAGCGGCGTCAGTCAGAGACCCAGTACTTC
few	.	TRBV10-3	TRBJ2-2	CAISKGGNTGELFF	TGTGCCATCAGCAAAGGCGGGAACACCGGGGAGCTGTTTTTT
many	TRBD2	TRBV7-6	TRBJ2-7	CASSLAGVVAGTYEQYF	TGTGCCAGCAGCTTAGCAGGCGTTGTAGCGGGCACCTACGAGCAGTACTTC
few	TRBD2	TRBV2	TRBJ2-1	CASSVGGTTNNEQFF	TGTGCCAGTAGCGTCGGAGGGACTACCAACAATGAGCAGTTCTTC
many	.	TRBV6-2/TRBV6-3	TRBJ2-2	CATSLRTTGELFF	TGTGCCACCTCCCTTAGGACCACCGGGGAGCTGTTTTTT
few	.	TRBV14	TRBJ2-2	CASSQLRRDTTWVGELFF	TGTGCCAGCAGCCAACTCCGACGGGACACTACTTGGGTCGGGGAGCTGTTTTTT
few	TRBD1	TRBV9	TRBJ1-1	CASSPRTGVTEAFF	TGTGCCAGCAGCCCGCGGACAGGGGTCACTGAAGCTTTCTTT
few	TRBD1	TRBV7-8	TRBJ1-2	CASSLSGTGPTF	TGTGCCAGCAGCTTAAGTGGGACAGGGCCGACCTTC
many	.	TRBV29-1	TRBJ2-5	CSVDFRRETQYF	TGCAGCGTTGACTTTCGGCGAGAGACCCAGTACTTC
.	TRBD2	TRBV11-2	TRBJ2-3	CASSLGTSGTTQYF	TGTGCCAGCAGCCTTGGGACTAGCGGGACTACGCAGTATTTT
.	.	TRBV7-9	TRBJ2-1	CASSLALWGSLNEQFF	TGTGCCAGCAGCTTAGCGCTCTGGGGGAGTTTAAATGAGCAGTTCTTC
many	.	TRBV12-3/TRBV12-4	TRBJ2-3	CASSLQSDTQYF	TGTGCCAGCAGTTTACAGTCAGATACGCAGTATTTT